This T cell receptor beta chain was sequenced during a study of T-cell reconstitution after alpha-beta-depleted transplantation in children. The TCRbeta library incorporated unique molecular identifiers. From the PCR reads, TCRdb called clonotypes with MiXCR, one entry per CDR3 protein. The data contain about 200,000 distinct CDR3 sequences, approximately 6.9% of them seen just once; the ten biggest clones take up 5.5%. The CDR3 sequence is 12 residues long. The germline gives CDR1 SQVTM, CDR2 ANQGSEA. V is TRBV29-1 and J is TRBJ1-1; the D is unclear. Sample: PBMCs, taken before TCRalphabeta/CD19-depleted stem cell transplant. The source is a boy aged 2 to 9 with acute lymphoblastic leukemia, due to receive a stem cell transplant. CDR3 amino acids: CRAGELNTEAFF. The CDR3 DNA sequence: TGCAGGGCTGGGGAGTTGAACACTGAAGCTTTCTTT. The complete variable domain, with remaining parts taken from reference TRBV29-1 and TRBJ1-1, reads SAVISQKPSRDICQRGTSLTIQCQVDSQVTMMFWYRQQPGQSLTLIATANQGSEATYESGFVIDKFPISRPNLTFSTLTVSNMSPEDSSIYLCRAGELNTEAFFGQGTRLTVV.